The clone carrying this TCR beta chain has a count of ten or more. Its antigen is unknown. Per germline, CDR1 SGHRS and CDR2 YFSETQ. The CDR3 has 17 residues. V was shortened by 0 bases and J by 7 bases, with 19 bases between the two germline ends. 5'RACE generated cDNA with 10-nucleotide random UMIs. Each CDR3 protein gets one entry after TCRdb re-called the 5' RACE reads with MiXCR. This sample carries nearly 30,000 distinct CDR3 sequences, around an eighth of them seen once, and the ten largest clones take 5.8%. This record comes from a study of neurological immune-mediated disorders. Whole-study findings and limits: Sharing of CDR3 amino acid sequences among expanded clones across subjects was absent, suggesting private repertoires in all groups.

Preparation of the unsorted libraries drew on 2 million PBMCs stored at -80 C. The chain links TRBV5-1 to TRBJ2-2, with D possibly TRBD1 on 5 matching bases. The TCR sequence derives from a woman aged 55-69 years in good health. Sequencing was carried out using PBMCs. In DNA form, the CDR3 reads TGCGCCAGCAGCTTGGCTGGCCAGGGTGCAGCAGACGGGGAGCTGTTTTTT. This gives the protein CASSLAGQGAADGELFF.